This T cell receptor beta chain was profiled in a study of cytomegalovirus exposure and HLA in healthy donors (dated by TCRdb to about 2017). Some background on the complete study: An earlier analysis of roughly 610 of the donors reported 276 Gb of sequence data and 95 million to 140 million unique TCR beta sequences obtained from 150 million to 200 million T cells. An early release that covered 500 to 800 HLA-typed donors contained around 300 gigabases of sequencing data and tens of millions of unique TCR sequences. Among the roughly 430 genotyped donors, around 81% belonged to the genetic ancestry cluster associated with self-reported Caucasian donors. The aim of the study was to test whether cataloging public T cell receptors could identify signatures of past pathogen exposure. The T cell repertoires of 670 or so subjects were profiled by immunosequencing and related to cytomegalovirus serostatus. Besides the first cohort of 500 to 700 subjects, a separate validation cohort made up of roughly 120 different subjects was used. High-throughput TCR immunosequencing, statistical association of individual TCRs with disease status, and machine learning were combined to predict cytomegalovirus infection status. In a later analysis, previously published TCR beta repertoires from 666 donors were re-analyzed and high-resolution HLA genotyping was added so that TCR occurrence patterns could be studied. Rather than using new phenotypic data, the later analysis identified candidate immune exposures from TCR beta sequences and from how often those sequences occurred across donors. An earlier analysis of 587 of the donors used high-throughput TCR beta sequencing to judge whether each TCR beta V gene segment behaved as functional or pseudogenic. Donor age, sex, ethnicity and CMV serostatus were compiled together with the repertoire data. A later genetic analysis used genome-wide SNP genotypes for about three fifths of the roughly 700 donors, treating that subset as a discovery cohort. Every discovery cohort repertoire had been produced on one sequencing platform. Both class I and class II loci were covered by HLA typing, at four-digit resolution. Typing coverage differed by locus: A, B, C, DRB1 and DQB1 were typed in roughly 620-630 donors, DQA1 in 500 to 550, DPA1 in around 580, and DPB1 in around 490. Roughly five DR-DQ haplotypes were handled as single units for association and clustering, since linkage in the cohort was strong. On average, roughly 200,000 unique TCR beta nucleotide sequences were sequenced per donor among more than 350 genotyped donors of the cohort, with around 19% of those sequences being non-productive.

The cohort consisted of 600 to 700 healthy bone marrow donors. At the time of sampling, all cohort members were nominally healthy, though unrecorded immune exposures were likely present. The donor tested CMV seronegative, placing the donor among the 350 to 400 seronegative members of the cohort. Each donor provided a peripheral blood sample, and peripheral blood mononuclear cells were used for TCR beta sequencing. Genomic DNA was extracted from the blood cell samples with the Qiagen DNeasy Blood Extraction Kit. Beyond this particular receptor, the publication reports: Three of the identified cytomegalovirus-associated TCR beta chains were confirmed in vitro to be specific for cytomegalovirus antigens. In both the original and validation cohorts, the classifier was reported to diagnose cytomegalovirus status with high specificity and sensitivity. According to a later analysis, most CMV-associated TCR beta chains appeared to be HLA-restricted, and the HLA associations seemed to be driven largely by CMV exposure. A later genetic analysis reported fewer N-insertions in productive TCRs among donors in an Asian-associated ancestry cluster than the roughly 620-donor mean. A further reported finding was that TCR beta sequences accurately predicted the HLA-A and HLA-B alleles for most subjects in the first cohort. A later analysis associated 15,000 to 20,000 TCR beta sequences with specific HLA alleles at a false discovery rate of 0.05. Linkage disequilibrium might explain the correlated functional status among segregating V segments, but an unknown experimental factor could not be excluded. Because some donors lacked HLA typing at each locus, the association tests relied only on the typed subset. A total of 150 to 200 TCR beta chains were listed by the study as associated with cytomegalovirus. A later genetic analysis associated a missense DCLRE1C variant with V-gene and J-gene trimming of TCR beta chains, and an independent cohort replicated the association. The sequencing pipeline was judged likely to have produced a cluster of highly shared sequence variants as a technical artifact. The earlier analysis of 587 of the donors excluded roughly 16 rarely observed V segments, including chromosome 9 orphons, because counts were too low. The authors suggested that the approach could potentially be extended to other disease states and immunological phenotypes. Across donors, most TCR sequences were observed very rarely, whereas some public TCRs were present in many individuals. Immune exposure information for the cohort was limited to CMV serostatus. Broadly in line with IMGT annotations, most TCR beta V segments showed up in productive rearrangements about 90% or about 30% of the time in an earlier analysis of 450 to 750 of the donors. When HLA alleles, especially DR and DQ, strongly co-occurred, TCR associations were difficult to assign to individual alleles. In a later analysis, HLA-associated TCR beta chains showed more clonal expansion and lower generation probabilities than non-associated chains that were equally common. In a later analysis, TCR association rates were found to vary across HLA loci, with the most associated TCRs seen for DRB1 alleles and the fewest for HLA-C alleles. Several of the top co-occurrence clusters appeared to be linked to parvovirus B19, influenza, CMV and Epstein-Barr virus, according to a later analysis. Some IMGT-functional V segments, including TRBV6-2 and TRBV6-3, could not be told apart with the 87-base-pair reads, so those segments were excluded. The presence/absence analyses assumed that sequencing depth was roughly uniform across donors, and that assumption may not be true. In this cohort, only TCR beta chains were sequenced, and detectable features were limited by the absence of alpha or paired-chain data.

Libraries were built with the immunoSEQ multiplex PCR assay. The multiplex PCR relied on a mix of 60 forward primers for TCR Vbeta segments and 13 reverse primers for TCR Jbeta segments. The CDR3 region of rearranged TCR beta genes was amplified from genomic DNA with a multiplex PCR assay. The Illumina HiSeq System was used to sequence the amplified TCR beta libraries as 87-base-pair reads. On the study's bioinformatics: A later analysis counted about 80 million unique TCR beta chains across the roughly 700 repertoires, and around 12 million of these chains were shared by at least two donors. Raw reads were error-corrected and collapsed into unique sequences with a nearest-neighbor algorithm that merged closely related sequences to remove PCR and sequencing errors. V, D and J gene segments were assigned by aligning CDR3 sequences to IMGT reference sequences. For a sequence to be retained, a match of at least six nucleotides to both a V gene segment and a J gene segment was required. Rearrangements were called productive when the CDR3 lacked stop codons and stayed in frame with V and J; all others were non-productive. CDR3 was defined according to IMGT convention as the region running from the second conserved V-encoded cysteine to the conserved J-encoded phenylalanine. Sequences without an unambiguous match to a single V gene segment were excluded from the earlier analysis of 450 to 750 of the donors. An earlier analysis of some 500 of the donors classified V segments as functional when productive rearrangements were above 56.7% and as segregating when the standard deviation between donors was above 5%. To diagnose cytomegalovirus status from the catalog of TCR beta chain sequences, a statistical classification framework was built. V and J gene assignment, in a later analysis, came from comparing TCR nucleotide sequences with IMGT/GENE-DB human TR gene sequences. The TCRdist pipeline was used in a later analysis to assign CDR3 sequences and most-parsimonious VDJ recombination scenarios. In a later analysis, each TCR beta chain was defined by its CDR3 amino acid sequence together with its V-gene family, and reads lacking a unique V-gene family were excluded. To address suspected cross-contamination and a sequencing artifact, a later analysis removed 592 highly shared, low-generation-probability nucleotide sequences. A later analysis calculated a clonal expansion index for each public chain from normalized within-repertoire ranks of inferred template counts. A later analysis computed generation probabilities with a VDJ recombination model fitted to out-of-frame rearrangements, and checked the results against IGoR. In a later analysis, hypergeometric tests were used to score TCR-TCR, TCR-HLA and TCR-CMV co-occurrence, with a repertoire-size bias correction applied to TCR pairs. In a later analysis, false discovery rates were estimated by permuting HLA or CMV assignments 20 times. In a later analysis, co-occurring TCRs were grouped using DBSCAN, and TCRdist sequence similarity was added for clustering within HLA-allele-positive subsets. Repertoires with fewer than 30,000 or more than 120,000 public chains were left out of co-occurrence clustering, as were five repertoires with anomalous nucleotide sharing. TCRdb provides this immuneACCESS table in a form limited to in-frame rearrangements. Some clones are lacking; in checked studies, under half of them reflect an unresolved V gene, and why the rest are absent is not known. V and J calls and clone size come straight from that table; D and trimming were deduced from the DNA. For this sample, the table gives roughly 42,000 clones. The ten largest make up roughly 1.4% of the sample.

In the case of this clone: Which antigen it targets is not known.

The CDR3 spans 15 residues, from the cysteine through the phenylalanine. This entry keeps only the CDR3 DNA: 45 bases, framed from base 1. The germline V gene yields SGHDT for CDR1 and YYEEEE for CDR2. V is clipped by 1 base and J by 0 bases, and the sequence between their germline boundaries is 10 bases long. Material for sequencing was PBMCs. In this chain, TRBV5-6 is recombined with TRBJ1-2; 6 matching bases give a weak D call of TRBD1. This TCR came from a man aged 25 to 40 in good health and CMV-seronegative. For the CDR3, the sequence is CASSLWGPTNYGYTF. In nucleotides, the sequence is TGTGCCAGCAGCTTGTGGGGGCCGACTAACTATGGCTACACCTTC.